The text below deals with one T cell receptor (beta chain). Its antigen is currently unknown. This entry is derived from a study of identical twins. Study-level findings and limits: Rather than following the same donors, the conclusions depended on cross-sectional statistical analysis.

TCRdb analysed the 5' RACE reads with MiXCR anew, one entry per CDR3 protein. The sample lists 500,000 or so distinct CDR3 sequences; under 25% were seen once. This CDR3 has 16 residues. CDR1 is LGHDT, CDR2 YNNKEL, per germline (reference sequence). V lost 2 bases, J lost 6 bases, and 16 bases lay in between. The sample was also reused in another study, on T cells expressing NK-cell markers. According to that study: Sorted CD3+CD56+NKG2C+, CD3+CD56+NKG2C- and CD3+CD56-NKG2C+ T cells supplied TCR beta repertoires.

The receptor was derived from a young woman in good health. Source material: CD4+ T cells sorted from blood. This chain uses TRBV3-1 with TRBJ2-2, with no clear D. The CDR3 coding sequence is TGTGCCAGCAGCCAATACCGGTCCGTGCGGTCCGGGGAGCTGTTTTTT. Translating gives CASSQYRSVRSGELFF.